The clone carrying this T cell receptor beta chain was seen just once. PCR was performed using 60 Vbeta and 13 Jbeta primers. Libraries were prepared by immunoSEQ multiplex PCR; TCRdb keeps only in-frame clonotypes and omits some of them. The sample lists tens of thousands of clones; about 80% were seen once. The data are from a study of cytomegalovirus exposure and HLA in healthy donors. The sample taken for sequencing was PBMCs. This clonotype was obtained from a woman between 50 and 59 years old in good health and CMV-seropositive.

As DNA, the CDR3 is TGTGCCAGCAGCACCTCAGGGGGCACCACGTTGAATGAGCAGTTCTTC. This gives the protein CASSTSGGTTLNEQFF. This chain joins TRBV9 and TRBJ2-1; TRBD1 agrees at 8 bases. CDR3 length: 16 residues. J was trimmed by 7 bases and V by 4 bases; bases with no gene match: 13. Germline-derived CDR1 and CDR2 are SGDLS and YYNGEE.